These 7 T cell receptor beta chains originate from one sample sequenced in a study of blood T cell repertoires in COVID-19. The assay was immunoSEQ multiplex PCR, and TCRdb's table has in-frame clones only and misses some. The sample yields 300,000 to 400,000 clones, around nine tenths seen once. The sample comprised peripheral blood. The source is a woman aged 70 to 79 with COVID-19, enrolled during active disease.

The gene calls are TRBV30 and TRBJ2-2; D unresolved. The germline V gene encodes CDR1 GTSNPN and CDR2 SVGIG (reference sequence). The CDR3 has 12 amino acids. The V end lost 3 bases, the J end lost 2 bases, and 4 bases lay between the germline ends. Written as DNA, the CDR3 is TGTGCCTGGAGCTTCAACACCGGGGAGCTGTTTTTT. It is translated as CAWSFNTGELFF.

The chain has TRBV3-1 (or the pseudogene TRBV3-2) and TRBJ1-1; 10 nucleotides line up with TRBD1. Trimming took 4 bases from V and 4 from J; bases not matched to a gene: 3. The length of the CDR3 is 14 residues. The germline CDR1 and CDR2 sequences are LGHDT and YNNKEL (reference sequence). CDR3 region: CASSRDRGTTEAFF. CDR3 coding DNA: TGTGCCAGCAGCCGGGACAGGGGAACCACTGAAGCTTTCTTT.

The chain joins TRBV11-2 to TRBJ1-3, with TRBD1 as a possible D gene (6 bases). Trimming removed 5 bases at V and 4 bases at J, with 15 bases between. Germline V lookup: CDR1 SGHAT, CDR2 FQNNGV. The CDR3 length is 15 residues. The CDR3 protein is CASSATGSSGNTIYF. Written as DNA, the CDR3 is TGTGCCAGCAGCGCGACAGGAAGCTCCGGAAACACCATATATTTT.

The rearrangement links TRBV3-1 (or the pseudogene TRBV3-2) to TRBJ1-6; D is undetermined. Germline V gene sequence: CDR1 LGHDT, CDR2 YNNKEL (reference sequence). V gave up 7 bases and J gave up 6 bases, with 19 bases separating them. The CDR3 totals 16 residues. This CDR3 reads CASTLTQAHGNSPLHF. CDR3 nucleotides: TGTGCCAGCACCCTCACCCAGGCCCACGGTAATTCACCCCTCCACTTT.

The V and J genes are TRBV5-8 and TRBJ2-7; TRBD1 agrees at 9 bases. The germline CDR1 and CDR2 sequences are SGHTS and YDEGEE. This CDR3 region has 14 residues. Trimming took 0 bases from V and 6 from J; bases not matched to a gene: 4. CDR3 residues: CASSLEGQGSEQYF. The CDR3 bases are TGTGCCAGCAGCTTGGAAGGACAGGGGAGCGAGCAGTACTTC.

V gene TRBV4-1 combines with J gene TRBJ1-5; weak D call: TRBD1 (6 bases). The CDR3 contains 13 residues. Trimming removed 5 bases at V and 6 bases at J, with 11 bases between. Germline CDR1 is MGHRA and CDR2 is YSYEKL. The CDR3 spells CASSTDRSQPQHF. The CDR3, as DNA: TGCGCCAGCAGCACTGACAGGAGTCAGCCCCAGCATTTT.

This clone was counted a single time. V usage is TRBV24-1 and J usage is TRBJ1-2; TRBD1 matches 12 bases. J was trimmed by 8 bases and V by 5 bases; bases with no gene match: 14. This CDR3 region has 17 residues. Germline loops: CDR1 KGHDR, CDR2 SFDVKD. This chain's CDR3 is CATSGGVPGQGAFGYTF. DNA of the CDR3: TGTGCCACCAGTGGTGGGGTCCCGGGACAGGGGGCTTTCGGCTACACCTTC.